This T cell receptor beta chain emerged from a study of T cells after yellow fever vaccination. Study as a whole: For low cell numbers, libraries were made with SMART-Seq v4 Ultra Low Input.

With 0 bases removed from V and 5 bases from J, the gap between germline ends came to 13 bases. CDR3 length: 15 amino acids. The V gene's germline CDR1 is LNHNV and CDR2 YYDKDF (reference sequence). Of note for this clonotype: Its antigen is unknown.

General observations from the study: Weaker, the secondary response peaked sooner, at day 5 versus 15. Re-detected after boosting: most primary clones, 96% of CD4 and roughly 88% of CD8.

Generation of TCR cDNA used 5'RACE template switching (which added a universal primer site and UMIs). From the 5' RACE reads, TCRdb called clonotypes with MiXCR, one entry per CDR3 protein. The sample carries 350,000 to 450,000 distinct CDR3 sequences, around 20% recorded once. Material: PBMCs, obtained before the yellow fever booster vaccination. This chain links TRBV15 with TRBJ1-2; TRBD1 is a possible D gene (5 bases). The receptor comes from a man aged 18 to 35 who received the YFV17D yellow fever vaccine. The CDR3 coding sequence is TGTGCCACCAGCAGAGAACAGGACGGGAGGTATGGCTACACCTTC. This sequence encodes CATSREQDGRYGYTF.